The clone carrying this T cell receptor beta chain was recorded many times. Its antigen is currently unknown. The data originate from a study of T-cell reconstitution after alpha-beta-depleted transplantation in children. Study-wide results and caveats: At the one-year point after transplant, T-cell counts and TCRbeta diversity were found to come mostly from T cells that had been newly produced. Surviving recipient cells, namely T cells and thymic progenitors, were the source of high day-60 TCRbeta diversity in some patients.

Unique molecular identifiers were incorporated when the TCRbeta library was constructed. Each CDR3 protein gets one entry after TCRdb re-called the PCR reads with MiXCR. The repertoire holds approximately 980,000 distinct CDR3 sequences, with about 30% as singletons. There are 16 residues in the CDR3. Trimming pared 6 bases from V and 4 bases from J, leaving 19 bases between. The sample was PBMCs, mostly from graft donor cells, taken 360 days after TCRalphabeta/CD19-depleted stem cell transplant. This chain connects TRBV12-3 or TRBV12-4 to TRBJ2-1, with D hard to call. This TCR was recovered from a boy under two years old who had a stem cell transplant for SCID, so the T cells may come from the graft donor. CDR3 loop: CASSLWGSVPYNEQFF. The CDR3 region has the DNA TGTGCCAGCAGCCTCTGGGGTTCTGTGCCTTACAATGAGCAGTTCTTC.